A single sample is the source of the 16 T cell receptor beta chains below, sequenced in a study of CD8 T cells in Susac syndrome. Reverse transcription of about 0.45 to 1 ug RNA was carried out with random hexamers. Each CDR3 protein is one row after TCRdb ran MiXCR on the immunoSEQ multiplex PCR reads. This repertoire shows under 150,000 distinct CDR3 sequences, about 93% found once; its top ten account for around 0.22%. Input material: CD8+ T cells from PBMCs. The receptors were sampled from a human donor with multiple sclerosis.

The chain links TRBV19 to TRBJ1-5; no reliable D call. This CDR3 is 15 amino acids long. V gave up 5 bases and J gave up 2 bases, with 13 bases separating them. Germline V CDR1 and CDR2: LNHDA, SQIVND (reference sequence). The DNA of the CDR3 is TGTGCCAGTAGTCTAAACCTGGGAGGCAATCAGCCCCAGCATTTT. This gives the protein CASSLNLGGNQPQHF. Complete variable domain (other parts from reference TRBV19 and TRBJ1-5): DGGITQSPKYLFRKEGQNVTLSCEQNLNHDAMYWYRQDPGQGLRLIYYSQIVNDFQKGDIAEGYSVSREKKESFPLTVTSAQKNPTAFYLCASSLNLGGNQPQHFGDGTRLSIL.

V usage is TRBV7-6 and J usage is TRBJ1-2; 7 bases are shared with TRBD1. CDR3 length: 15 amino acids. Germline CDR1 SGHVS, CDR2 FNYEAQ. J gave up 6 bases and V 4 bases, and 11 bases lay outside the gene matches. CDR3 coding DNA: TGTGCCAGCAGCTCACAGACAGGGAGCGGAGATGGCTACACCTTC. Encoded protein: CASSSQTGSGDGYTF.

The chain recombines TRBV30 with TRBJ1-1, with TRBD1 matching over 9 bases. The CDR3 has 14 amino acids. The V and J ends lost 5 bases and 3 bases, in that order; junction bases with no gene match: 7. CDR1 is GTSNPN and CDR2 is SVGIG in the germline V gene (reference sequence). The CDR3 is CAWSTTGGDTEAFF. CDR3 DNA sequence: TGTGCCTGGTCGACGACAGGGGGGGACACTGAAGCTTTCTTT. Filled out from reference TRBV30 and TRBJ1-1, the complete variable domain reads SQTIHQWPATLVQPVGSPLSLECTVEGTSNPNLYWYRQAAGRGLQLLFYSVGIGQISSEVPQNLSASRPQDRQFILSSKKLLLSDSGFYLCAWSTTGGDTEAFFGQGTRLTVV.

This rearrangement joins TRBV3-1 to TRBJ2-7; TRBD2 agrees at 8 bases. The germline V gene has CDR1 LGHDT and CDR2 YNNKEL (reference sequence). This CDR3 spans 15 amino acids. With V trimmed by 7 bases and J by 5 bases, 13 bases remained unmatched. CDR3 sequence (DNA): TGTGCCAGCACCCCGGGCCCTAGCGGGTATAACGAGCAGTACTTC. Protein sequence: CASTPGPSGYNEQYF.

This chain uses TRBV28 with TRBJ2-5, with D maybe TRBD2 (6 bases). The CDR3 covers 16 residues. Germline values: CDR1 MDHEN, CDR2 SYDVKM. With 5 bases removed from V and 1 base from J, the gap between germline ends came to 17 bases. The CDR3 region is CASSPPSGVAQETQYF. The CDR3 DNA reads TGTGCCAGCAGTCCACCCTCGGGAGTGGCCCAAGAGACCCAGTACTTC.

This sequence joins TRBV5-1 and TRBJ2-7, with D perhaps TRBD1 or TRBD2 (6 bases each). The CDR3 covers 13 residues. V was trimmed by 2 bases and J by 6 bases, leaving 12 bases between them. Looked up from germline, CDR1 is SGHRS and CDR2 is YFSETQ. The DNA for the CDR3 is TGCGCCAGCAGCTTACAGGGAGGAGGCGAGCAGTACTTC. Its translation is CASSLQGGGEQYF.

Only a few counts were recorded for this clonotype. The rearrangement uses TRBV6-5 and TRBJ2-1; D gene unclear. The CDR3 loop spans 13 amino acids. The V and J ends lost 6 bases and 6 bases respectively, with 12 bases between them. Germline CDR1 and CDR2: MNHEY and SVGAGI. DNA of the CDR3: TGTGCCAGCAGCCGCGGTAGGGTCAATGAGCAGTTCTTC. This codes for CASSRGRVNEQFF.

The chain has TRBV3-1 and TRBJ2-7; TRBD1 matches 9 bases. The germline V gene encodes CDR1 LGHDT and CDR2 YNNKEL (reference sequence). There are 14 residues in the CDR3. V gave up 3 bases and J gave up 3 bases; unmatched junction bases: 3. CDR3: CASSQGQGVYEQYF. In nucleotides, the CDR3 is TGTGCCAGCAGCCAGGGACAGGGCGTCTACGAGCAGTACTTC.

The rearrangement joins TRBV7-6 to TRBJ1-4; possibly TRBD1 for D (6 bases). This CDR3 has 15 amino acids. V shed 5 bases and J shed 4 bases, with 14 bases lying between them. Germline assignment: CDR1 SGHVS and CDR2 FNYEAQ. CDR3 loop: CASSPPGQFNEKLFF. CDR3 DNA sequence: TGTGCCAGCAGCCCACCTGGACAGTTTAATGAAAAACTGTTTTTT.

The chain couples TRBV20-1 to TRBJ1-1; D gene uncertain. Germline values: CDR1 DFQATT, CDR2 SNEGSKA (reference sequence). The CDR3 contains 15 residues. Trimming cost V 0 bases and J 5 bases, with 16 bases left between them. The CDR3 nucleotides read TGCAGTGCTAGAGAAGGGTGGGAGGGTTGGACTGAAGCTTTCTTT. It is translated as CSAREGWEGWTEAFF.

The CDR3 DNA follows: TGCGCCAGCAGCCTTACCGGGACAGGGATTGCCTACGAGCAGTACTTC. Protein: CASSLTGTGIAYEQYF. The V and J genes are TRBV4-3 and TRBJ2-7, with 9 positions matching TRBD1. CDR3 size: 16 residues. The trim removed 4 bases at V and 2 bases at J, leaving 9 bases unmatched. Germline CDR1 LGHNA, CDR2 YSLEER.

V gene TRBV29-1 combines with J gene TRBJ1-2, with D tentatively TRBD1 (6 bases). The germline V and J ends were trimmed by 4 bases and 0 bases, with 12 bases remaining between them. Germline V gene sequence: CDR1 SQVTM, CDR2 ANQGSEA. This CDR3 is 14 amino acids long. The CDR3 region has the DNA TGCAGCGTTGTATGGGGGACACCTAACTATGGCTACACCTTC. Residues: CSVVWGTPNYGYTF. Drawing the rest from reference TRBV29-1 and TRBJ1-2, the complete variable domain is SAVISQKPSRDICQRGTSLTIQCQVDSQVTMMFWYRQQPGQSLTLIATANQGSEATYESGFVIDKFPISRPNLTFSTLTVSNMSPEDSSIYLCSVVWGTPNYGYTFGSGTRLTVV.

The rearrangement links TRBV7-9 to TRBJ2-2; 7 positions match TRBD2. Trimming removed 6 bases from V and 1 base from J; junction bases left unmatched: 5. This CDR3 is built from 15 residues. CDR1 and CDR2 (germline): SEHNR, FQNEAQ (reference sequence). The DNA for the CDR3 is TGTGCCAGCAGTCTAGCGGAGCTGAACACCGGGGAGCTGTTTTTT. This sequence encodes CASSLAELNTGELFF.

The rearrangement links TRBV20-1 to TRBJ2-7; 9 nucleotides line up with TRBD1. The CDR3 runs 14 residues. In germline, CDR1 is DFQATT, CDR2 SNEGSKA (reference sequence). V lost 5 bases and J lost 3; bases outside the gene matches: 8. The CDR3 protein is CSAGRDRDLYEQYF. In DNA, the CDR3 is TGCAGTGCTGGCCGGGACAGGGACCTCTACGAGCAGTACTTC.

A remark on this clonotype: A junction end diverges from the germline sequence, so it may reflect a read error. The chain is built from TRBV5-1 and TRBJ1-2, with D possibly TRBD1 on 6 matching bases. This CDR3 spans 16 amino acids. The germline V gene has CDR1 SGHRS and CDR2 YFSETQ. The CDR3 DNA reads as TGCGCCAGCAGTTTGGATACGGGAGCAGGGGATGGAGGCTACACCTTC. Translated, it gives CASSLDTGAGDGGYTF.

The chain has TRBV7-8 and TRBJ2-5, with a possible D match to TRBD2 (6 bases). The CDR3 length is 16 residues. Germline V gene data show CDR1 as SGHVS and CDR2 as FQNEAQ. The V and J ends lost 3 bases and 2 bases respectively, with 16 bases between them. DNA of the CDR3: TGTGCCAGCAGCTTCCTAGTGATAGCGGATCAAGAGACCCAGTACTTC. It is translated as CASSFLVIADQETQYF.